The entry below gives a single TCR beta chain sequence along with its context. Germline V gene data show CDR1 as KGHSH and CDR2 as LQKENI. Trimming removed 4 bases at V and 4 bases at J, with 25 bases between. The length of the CDR3 is 18 residues. Described time point: blood at routine non-recurrence follow-up after resection. Extraction of whole RNA from tumor, nontumor lung or frozen PBMC preceded unsorted sequencing. MiXCR was run by TCRdb on the 5' RACE reads, yielding one entry per CDR3 protein. This table holds 85,000 to 100,000 distinct CDR3 sequences, 19% found once. These data come from a study of spatial heterogeneity in lung cancer. At the level of the study: Where available, sequencing covered follow-up PBMC samples, taken at a median of around two years after resection. A consistent excess of beta-chain over alpha-chain sequences was detected.

The chain recombines TRBV18 with TRBJ1-1; D is perhaps TRBD1 (5 bases). Specimen: PBMCs, collected at follow-up. The TCR sequence derives from a male donor with early-stage non-small cell lung cancer. This CDR3 is CASSRVAIRQGETTEAFF. The CDR3 DNA is TGTGCCAGCTCACGGGTAGCAATACGGCAGGGCGAAACCACTGAAGCTTTCTTT.